These 28 T cell receptor beta chains originate from one sample sequenced in a study of control samples from healthy donors and cancer patients. Sequencing was performed with immunoSEQ multiplex PCR; in TCRdb, only in-frame clones are kept and a portion is missing. The table has 110,000 to 150,000 clones, 92% seen once. The sample taken for sequencing was blood. The receptors come from a young man in good health.

This clone was counted a few times. The chain joins TRBV5-6 to TRBJ2-3, with 12 bases aligning to TRBD2. The J segment lost 5 bases and the V segment lost 1 base, leaving 5 bases of the junction unmatched. The CDR3 contains 16 residues. Germline assignment: CDR1 SGHDT and CDR2 YYEEEE. The CDR3, as DNA: TGTGCCAGCAGCTTGTTCGGGACTAGCGGGCAAGATACGCAGTATTTT. Protein product: CASSLFGTSGQDTQYF. Full variable domain (remainder filled in from reference TRBV5-6 and TRBJ2-3): DAGVTQSPTHLIKTRGQQVTLRCSPKSGHDTVSWYQQALGQGPQFIFQYYEEEERQRGNFPDRFSGHQFPNYSSELNVNALLLGDSALYLCASSLFGTSGQDTQYFGPGTRLTVL.

The count of this clone is one. This chain links TRBV7-2 with TRBJ1-4; D is unresolved. There are 13 residues in the CDR3. V was cut by 5 bases and J by 0 bases, with 4 bases left in between. Germline lookup yields CDR1 SGHTA and CDR2 FQGNSA. The DNA for the CDR3 is TGTGCCAGCAGCCGTTCAACTAATGAAAAACTGTTTTTT. Amino acid sequence: CASSRSTNEKLFF.

This clone was picked up a small number of times. The genes are TRBV6-4 and TRBJ2-2; no definite D call. This CDR3 contains 13 residues. V shed 0 bases and J shed 6 bases, with 5 bases lying between them. Germline-derived CDR1 and CDR2 are MRHNA and SNTAGT. The CDR3 loop reads CASSDSSSGELFF. In nucleotides, the CDR3 is TGTGCCAGCAGTGACTCTAGTTCCGGGGAGCTGTTTTTT.

The CDR3 sequence: CASSTGQDYGYTF. Written as DNA, the CDR3 is TGTGCCAGCAGTACAGGGCAGGACTATGGCTACACCTTC. The chain recombines TRBV2 with TRBJ1-2; D perhaps matches TRBD1 (6 bases). Germline CDR1 reads SNHLY; CDR2 reads FYNNEI. The CDR3 contains 13 residues. Trimming took off 5 bases at V and 3 bases at J, with 10 bases between the two ends.

The V call is TRBV6-5, the J call TRBJ2-7, with TRBD2 matching 7 bases. Germline V gene lookup returns CDR1 MNHEY and CDR2 SVGAGI. The V and J ends lost 5 bases and 0 bases, in that order; junction bases with no gene match: 7. This CDR3 is 15 amino acids long. CDR3 in amino acids: CASSSPSGSSYEQYF. As DNA, the CDR3 is TGTGCCAGCAGTAGCCCTAGCGGTTCCTCCTACGAGCAGTACTTC.

The CDR3 loop reads CASSQEARVLNTEAFF. In DNA form, the CDR3 reads TGTGCCAGCAGCCAAGAGGCGCGGGTACTGAACACTGAAGCTTTCTTT. V usage is TRBV14 and J usage is TRBJ1-1; D unclear. The CDR3 has 16 amino acids. The germline V gene has CDR1 SGHDN and CDR2 FVKESK. Deletions cut 0 bases from V and 0 bases from J, with 11 bases between.

The rearrangement uses TRBV7-8 and TRBJ2-1, with 7 bases aligning to TRBD1. V lost 0 bases, J lost 0 bases, and 5 bases stayed unmatched. The V gene's germline CDR1 is SGHVS and CDR2 FQNEAQ. The CDR3 contains 17 residues. CDR3 sequence (DNA): TGTGCCAGCAGCTTAGCGTTTTCAGGGGGCTCCTACAATGAGCAGTTCTTC. Its protein is CASSLAFSGGSYNEQFF.

The CDR3 loop is CAISIGKIFQETQYF. The CDR3 bases are TGTGCCATCAGCATCGGGAAGATCTTCCAAGAGACCCAGTACTTC. The V and J genes are TRBV10-3 and TRBJ2-5; a weak D match, TRBD2 (5 bases). Germline CDR1 ENHRY, CDR2 SYGVKD. Trimming cost V 6 bases and J 1 base, with 15 bases left between them. This CDR3 has 15 residues.

The chain uses TRBV10-3 and TRBJ1-4; the match to TRBD1 covers 8 bases. The CDR3 totals 15 residues. Germline trimming cut 6 bases from V and 5 bases from J; bases unmatched to any gene: 8. The V gene's germline CDR1 is ENHRY and CDR2 SYGVKD. The CDR3 nucleotides read TGTGCCATCAGCGGGGGGACAGGACAAAATGAAAAACTGTTTTTT. It specifies CAISGGTGQNEKLFF.

This clone has only a few counts. V gene TRBV6-6 combines with J gene TRBJ1-1; D not resolved. Germline V CDR1 and CDR2: MNHNY, SVGAGI (reference sequence). The CDR3 contains 13 residues. The germline V and J ends were trimmed by 4 bases and 2 bases, with 8 bases remaining between them. CDR3 DNA sequence: TGTGCCAGCAGTTCTAACATTAACACTGAAGCTTTCTTT. Translated, it gives CASSSNINTEAFF.

The DNA of the CDR3 is TGTGCCAGCAACCGCTTAGCGGGACGTCACAATGAGCAGTTCTTC. It codes for CASNRLAGRHNEQFF. The V call is TRBV6-6, the J call TRBJ2-1; 8 bases line up with TRBD2. With 7 bases clipped from V and 5 bases from J, the junction kept 10 bases outside the gene matches. This CDR3 is built from 15 residues. CDR1 MNHNY and CDR2 SVGAGI come from the germline V gene (reference sequence).

The chain uses TRBV2 and TRBJ2-1; TRBD2 matches at 16 bases. The CDR3 loop spans 17 amino acids. Trimming removed 2 bases from V and 8 bases from J; junction bases left unmatched: 6. Germline V CDR1 and CDR2: SNHLY, FYNNEI. This CDR3 reads CASSEFGTSGRAHEQFF. The CDR3 region has the DNA TGTGCCAGCAGTGAATTCGGGACTAGCGGGAGGGCCCATGAGCAGTTCTTC.

The chain combines TRBV6-1 with TRBJ2-1; perhaps TRBD2 as D (5 bases). This CDR3 contains 15 residues. The germline gives CDR1 MNHNS, CDR2 SASEGT. Between the trimmed V and J ends, which lost 2 bases and 1 base, there was a span of 9 bases. In DNA form, the CDR3 reads TGTGCCAGCAGTGAAAAGACGGGATCCTACAATGAGCAGTTCTTC. This codes for CASSEKTGSYNEQFF.

The rearrangement joins TRBV7-9 to TRBJ2-4; 8 positions agree with TRBD1. Trimming removed 1 base from V and 13 bases from J; junction bases left unmatched: 3. Germline values: CDR1 SEHNR, CDR2 FQNEAQ (reference sequence). The CDR3 runs 12 residues. CDR3 region: CASSLEGTGQYF. CDR3 bases: TGTGCCAGCAGCTTAGAGGGGACAGGACAGTACTTC.

V and J are TRBV19 and TRBJ2-1, with D possibly being TRBD2 (5 bases). Germline V gives CDR1 LNHDA, CDR2 SQIVND (reference sequence). The CDR3 has 15 residues. V was clipped by 2 bases and J by 3 bases, with 11 bases between them. The CDR3 protein is CASSIKAEVYNEQFF. As DNA, the CDR3 is TGTGCCAGTAGTATAAAGGCGGAGGTCTACAATGAGCAGTTCTTC.

V and J are TRBV4-1 and TRBJ2-1, with TRBD2 matching over 10 bases. CDR3 size: 18 residues. The germline V gene has CDR1 MGHRA and CDR2 YSYEKL. Trimming removed 0 bases from V and 4 bases from J; junction bases left unmatched: 9. This CDR3 reads CASSQEGGGLAEYNEQFF. The CDR3 nucleotides are TGCGCCAGCAGCCAAGAGGGGGGCGGACTAGCGGAGTACAATGAGCAGTTCTTC.

V usage is TRBV28 and J usage is TRBJ2-7; the D gene is possibly TRBD1 (6 bases). Germline lookup yields CDR1 MDHEN and CDR2 SYDVKM. This CDR3 spans 14 amino acids. Trimming cost V 3 bases and J 4 bases, with 13 bases left between them. DNA of the CDR3: TGTGCCAGCAGTTTTATGAACAGGGTTTACGAGCAGTACTTC. Residues: CASSFMNRVYEQYF.

The V and J genes are TRBV18 and TRBJ1-1; 9 nucleotides align to TRBD1. The V gene end was trimmed by 5 bases and the J gene end by 6 bases; junction bases not matched to a gene: 4. The CDR3 totals 13 residues. Germline V gene data show CDR1 as KGHSH and CDR2 as LQKENI. The CDR3 reads CASSSQGAAEAFF. The CDR3 nucleotides read TGTGCCAGCTCATCACAGGGGGCCGCTGAAGCTTTCTTT.

The V and J genes are TRBV2 and TRBJ2-2; 10 nucleotides match TRBD1. Germline V gives CDR1 SNHLY, CDR2 FYNNEI. After removal of 3 bases from V and 5 bases from J, the junction contained 3 bases not matched to a gene. The CDR3 covers 15 residues. CDR3 in amino acids: CASSEGQGWTGELFF. For the CDR3, the DNA is TGTGCCAGCAGTGAGGGACAGGGGTGGACCGGGGAGCTGTTTTTT.

This clone was detected only once. CDR3 loop: CASSVTVFSEAFF. The CDR3 DNA reads as TGTGCCAGCAGCGTGACAGTTTTTTCTGAAGCTTTCTTT. The chain carries TRBV9 and TRBJ1-1, with D possibly TRBD1 on 5 matching bases. The CDR3 has 13 amino acids. Trimming took off 2 bases at V and 6 bases at J, with 11 bases between the two ends. Looked up from germline, CDR1 is SGDLS and CDR2 is YYNGEE.

This chain joins TRBV10-3 and TRBJ2-5, with no clear D. Germline V gene data show CDR1 as ENHRY and CDR2 as SYGVKD. V was cut by 0 bases and J by 2 bases, with 13 bases left in between. CDR3 size: 16 residues. This chain's CDR3 is CAISESRKVRQETQYF. The CDR3 DNA sequence: TGTGCCATCAGTGAGTCGCGAAAGGTCAGGCAAGAGACCCAGTACTTC.

V usage is TRBV18 and J usage is TRBJ1-5, with 8 bases matching TRBD1. There are 15 residues in the CDR3. CDR1 and CDR2 (germline): KGHSH, LQKENI. V gave up 5 bases and J gave up 6 bases; unmatched junction bases: 9. As DNA, the CDR3 is TGTGCCAGCTCAAGTGACAGGGGAGACAGTCAGCCCCAGCATTTT. Amino acids: CASSSDRGDSQPQHF.

The chain couples TRBV20-1 to TRBJ2-2, with a weak D call TRBD1 (5 bases). V was pared by 3 bases and J by 4 bases, with 12 bases between. The CDR3 is made up of 14 amino acids. Looked up from germline, CDR1 is DFQATT and CDR2 is SNEGSKA (reference sequence). The CDR3 region is CSASPRVGTGELFF. The CDR3 bases are TGCAGTGCTAGTCCCAGGGTGGGCACCGGGGAGCTGTTTTTT.

V is TRBV30 and J is TRBJ1-1, with D unresolved. V lost 2 bases and J 4 bases, leaving 11 bases between the germline ends. The CDR3 is made up of 13 amino acids. Germline V lookup: CDR1 GTSNPN, CDR2 SVGIG (reference sequence). DNA for the CDR3: TGTGCCTGGAGTAAAGGCCCCGCCACTGAAGCTTTCTTT. It yields the protein CAWSKGPATEAFF.

The chain links TRBV4-1 to TRBJ2-2, with unresolved D. The V gene lost 2 bases and the J gene lost 5 bases, with 12 bases spanning the gap. From germline, CDR1 is MGHRA and CDR2 YSYEKL. The CDR3 loop spans 15 amino acids. In DNA, the CDR3 is TGCGCCAGCAGCCAACTCCCGGCGCGGACCGGGGAGCTGTTTTTT. This sequence encodes CASSQLPARTGELFF.

The chain employs TRBV27 and TRBJ1-2, with D possibly TRBD1 on 5 matching bases. V lost 0 bases and J 7 bases, leaving 9 bases between the germline ends. The CDR3 is 13 amino acids. Germline values: CDR1 MNHEY, CDR2 SMNVEV (reference sequence). CDR3 nucleotide sequence: TGTGCCAGCAGTTTATCCAGGGTTTCTGGCTACACCTTC. Translated: CASSLSRVSGYTF.

This clone was found once. Other DNA sequences within the sample encode an identical CDR3. This chain links TRBV12-5 with TRBJ2-2; 8 bases align to TRBD1. Losses at the gene ends were 6 bases for V and 4 bases for J; bases not matched to a gene: 7. Looked up from germline, CDR1 is LGHNT and CDR2 is FRNRAP. The CDR3 has 15 residues. CDR3 DNA: TGTGCTAGTGGAACCGGAACAGGGGGCACCGGGGAGCTGTTTTTT. Its translation: CASGTGTGGTGELFF.

V and J are TRBV2 and TRBJ1-1; no reliable D call. Trimming cost V 4 bases and J 1 base, with 10 bases left between them. CDR3 size: 14 residues. The germline CDR1 and CDR2 sequences are SNHLY and FYNNEI. The CDR3 is CASSVFSPNTEAFF. In DNA, the CDR3 is TGTGCCAGCAGTGTTTTTTCACCGAACACTGAAGCTTTCTTT.